The clone carrying this TCR beta chain was detected ten times or more. The data stem from a study of T cells in Graves' hyperthyroidism and ophthalmopathy. The germline V gene has CDR1 SGHTA and CDR2 FQGTGA. V gave up 5 bases and J gave up 6 bases; unmatched junction bases: 5. The CDR3 consists of 15 residues. Amplification targeted TCR beta CDR3 regions from RNA transcripts. HTBI primers drove first-round RT-PCR of the TCR CDR3. A single record per CDR3 protein comes from TCRdb applying MiXCR to the multiplex PCR reads. The sample lists over 650,000 distinct CDR3 sequences, approximately 16% occurring once.

Sequencing was carried out using blood. The chain joins TRBV7-3 to TRBJ2-1; 12 positions agree with TRBD2. The TCR sequence derives from a man younger than 35 with Graves' hyperthyroidism. CDR3 in amino acids: CASSRLAGVPNEQFF. CDR3 bases: TGTGCCAGCAGCCGACTAGCGGGAGTCCCCAATGAGCAGTTCTTC.